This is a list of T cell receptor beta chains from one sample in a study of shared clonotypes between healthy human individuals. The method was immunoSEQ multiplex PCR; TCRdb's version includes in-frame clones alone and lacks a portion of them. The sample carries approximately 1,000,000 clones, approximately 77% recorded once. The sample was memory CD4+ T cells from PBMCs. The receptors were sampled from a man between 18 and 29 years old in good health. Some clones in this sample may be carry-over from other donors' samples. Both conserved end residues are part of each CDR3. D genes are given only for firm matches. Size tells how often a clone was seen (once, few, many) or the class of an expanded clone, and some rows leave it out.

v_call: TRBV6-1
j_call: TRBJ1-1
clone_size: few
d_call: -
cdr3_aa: CASSSAGLNTEAFF
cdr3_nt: TGTGCCAGCAGTTCGGCGGGGTTGAACACTGAAGCTTTCTTT

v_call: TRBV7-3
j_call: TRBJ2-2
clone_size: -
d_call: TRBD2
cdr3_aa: CASTLGLGNTGELFF
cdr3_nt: TGTGCCAGCACCCTGGGACTAGGCAACACCGGGGAGCTGTTTTTT

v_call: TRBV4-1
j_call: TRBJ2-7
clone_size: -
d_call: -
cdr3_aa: CASSQVGGSYEQYF
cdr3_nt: TGCGCCAGCAGCCAAGTAGGGGGTTCCTACGAGCAGTACTTC

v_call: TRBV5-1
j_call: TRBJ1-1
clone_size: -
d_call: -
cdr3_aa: CASSLETPNPGAFF
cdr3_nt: TGCGCCAGCAGCTTGGAGACACCGAATCCTGGAGCTTTCTTT

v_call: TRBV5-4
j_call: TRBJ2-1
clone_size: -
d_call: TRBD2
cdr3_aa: CASTAEGLAGGLSYNEQFF
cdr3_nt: TGTGCCAGCACCGCCGAGGGGCTAGCGGGAGGACTATCCTACAATGAGCAGTTCTTC

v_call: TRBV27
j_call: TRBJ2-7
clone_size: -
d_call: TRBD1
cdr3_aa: CASSTGQIYEQYF
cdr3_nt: TGTGCCAGCAGTACGGGACAGATATACGAGCAGTACTTC

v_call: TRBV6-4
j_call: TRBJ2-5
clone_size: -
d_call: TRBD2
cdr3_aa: CASSQTSGETQYF
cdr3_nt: TGTGCCAGCAGCCAGACTAGCGGAGAGACCCAGTACTTC

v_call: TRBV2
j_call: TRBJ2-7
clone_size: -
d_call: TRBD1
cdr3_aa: CASRGHGTGYYEQYF
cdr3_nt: TGTGCCAGCAGGGGACACGGGACAGGGTATTACGAGCAGTACTTC

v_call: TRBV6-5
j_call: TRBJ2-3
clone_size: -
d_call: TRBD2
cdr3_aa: CASSLTSVGDTDTQYF
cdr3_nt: TGTGCCAGCAGTTTAACTAGCGTCGGGGACACAGATACGCAGTATTTT

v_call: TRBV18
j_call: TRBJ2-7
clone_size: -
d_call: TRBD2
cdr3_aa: CASSPRSLAGRDPGEQYF
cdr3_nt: TGTGCCAGCTCACCGCGCTCCCTAGCGGGGAGGGATCCGGGGGAGCAGTACTTC

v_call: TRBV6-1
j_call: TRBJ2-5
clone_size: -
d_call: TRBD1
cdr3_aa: CASRWTGRQETQYF
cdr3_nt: TGTGCCAGCCGCTGGACAGGGCGTCAAGAGACCCAGTACTTC

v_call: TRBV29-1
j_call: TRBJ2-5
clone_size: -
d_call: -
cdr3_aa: CSGGPTSSFETQYF
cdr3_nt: TGCAGCGGGGGACCGACTAGTTCATTTGAGACCCAGTACTTC

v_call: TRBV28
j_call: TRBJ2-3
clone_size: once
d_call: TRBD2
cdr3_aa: CASSLVSGPKAITPTDTQYF
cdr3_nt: TGTGCCAGCAGTTTGGTTAGCGGGCCTAAAGCCATTACTCCCACAGATACGCAGTATTTT

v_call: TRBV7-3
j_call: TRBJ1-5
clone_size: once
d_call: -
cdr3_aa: CASSLTGTNQPQHF
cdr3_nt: TGTGCCAGCAGCTTGACCGGGACAAATCAGCCCCAGCATTTT

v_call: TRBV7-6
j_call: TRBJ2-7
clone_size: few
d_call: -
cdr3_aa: CASSLALNPTYEQYF
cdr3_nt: TGTGCCAGCAGCTTAGCCCTTAACCCTACCTACGAGCAGTACTTC

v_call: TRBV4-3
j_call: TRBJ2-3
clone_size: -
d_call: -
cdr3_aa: CASSQEGDTQYF
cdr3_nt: TGCGCCAGCAGCCAAGAGGGCGATACGCAGTATTTT

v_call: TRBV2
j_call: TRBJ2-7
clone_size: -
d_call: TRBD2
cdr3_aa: CASCLGASGSYEQYF
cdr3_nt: TGTGCCAGCTGTCTCGGGGCTAGCGGTTCCTACGAGCAGTACTTC

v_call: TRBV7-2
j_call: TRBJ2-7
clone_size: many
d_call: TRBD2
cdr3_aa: CASSLSGGSWEQYF
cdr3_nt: TGTGCCAGCAGCCTTAGCGGGGGATCTTGGGAGCAGTACTTC